The sequence of this T cell receptor beta chain was determined in a study of shared clonotypes between healthy human individuals (dated by TCRdb to 2020 to 2022). Study-wide context: A few men and a couple of women, aged 18 to 49 years, made up the cohort. For each donor, CD4 naive and CD4 memory were each given three plates, CD8 naive was given two plates, and CD8 memory was given one plate. Blood TCR repertoires of a handful of healthy adults were deeply sequenced to estimate repertoire size and the extent of clonotype sharing between individuals. To increase sequencing depth and limit assay-specific biases, TCR repertoire library preparation and sequencing were carried out by different laboratories using diverse techniques. Per donor, leukapheresis produced somewhere between about 0.8 and 9.5 billion PBMCs.

General study outcomes and caveats: Rarefaction of sorted-subset datasets indicated incomplete sequencing despite the large sequencing depth. Naive subsets generally had larger estimated clonotype richness than memory subsets did. Across four donors, 4.5% to 6.5% of naive CD4, around 3.3% of naive CD8, under 2.5% of memory CD4, and around 0.4% of memory CD8 clonotypes were shared. Pairwise subsampling led to the expectation that sequencing depth would affect the degree of clonotype sharing among donors. Because the study included a small number of donors, the genetic and exposure-history diversity represented was limited. Clonotypes shared by all four sorted-subset donors showed higher generation probabilities than non-shared clonotypes. Sampling was restricted to blood, and TCR repertoires in tissues likely differ from the TCR repertoires found in blood.

Using the deep immunoSEQ assay, TCR CDR3 regions were amplified from genomic DNA by multiplex PCR. Extracted genomic DNA from each cell subset was spread evenly across all wells of several immunoSEQ 96-well plates, with each plate serving as a replicate. For sorted subsets, roughly 200 ng of genomic DNA, equivalent to some 33,000 T cell genomes, went into each replicate PCR. Purified libraries were measured with a Qubit 3.0 fluorometer, size-checked on a Bioanalyzer 2100, and measured again with the KAPA Library Quantification kit. A separate single-read 150-cycle Illumina NextSeq 550 flow cell was used to sequence each immunoSEQ 96-well plate. The authors' pipeline ran thus. Because the immunoSEQ output held only junctional sequences and lacked quality scores, the filtering could not match the filtering applied to full-length reads. To assign V/J genes and CDR3, sequences were annotated against IMGT germline references using PyIR, a Python wrapper for IgBLAST v1.9. Reads with weak V/J assignments (E-value above 1e-6), missing CDR3, stop codons, out-of-frame junctions, or ambiguous translated residues were removed. V3J clonotypes were defined by identical inferred V gene, J gene, and CDR3 amino acid sequence. Percentage overlap between repertoires was calculated by dividing the number of shared unique clonotypes by the size of the smaller repertoire. Richness of each repertoire was evaluated using RTK rarefaction, the Chao1 estimator, and Recon v2.1 estimates of unobserved clonotypes. OLGA was used to compute generation probabilities for all TCRbeta clonotypes that the gDNA method yielded from a few donors. Here the immuneACCESS table is served through TCRdb, limited to in-frame sequences with V and J called. Missing clones are a known gap in these copies; in checked studies unresolved V genes cover under half, and the rest lacks a known reason. That table gives V, J and clone size, and the DNA gave D and trimming. Here the sample has more than 2,000,000 clones; more than 80% occur a single time. Around 0.4% of the sample is in the top ten clones.

From its cysteine to its phenylalanine, the CDR3 spans 13 amino acids. Only the CDR3 part of the read is kept: 39 bases, read in frame from the first base. V and J lose 3 bases and 2 bases, and a span of 5 bases separates them. As encoded in the germline V gene, CDR1 is SGHAT while CDR2 is FQNNGV. Details on this clone: Its antigen has not been determined. No much larger clonotype is one base removed from it; base qualities were not supplied.

Donors were healthy HIV-negative adults with no recently reported acute infections or vaccinations. Every donor was a Caucasian adult living in Nashville, Tennessee, USA. CD4+ T cells were enriched by magnetic negative selection, after which naive cells were positively selected on CD45RA and the negative fraction was taken as the memory subset. Blood was collected by leukapheresis, and PBMCs were isolated by Ficoll-Histopaque density gradient centrifugation and then cryopreserved in liquid nitrogen vapor phase. Analytical flow cytometry was used to check the purity and quantity of each magnetically sorted T cell population. Each sorted fraction had its genomic DNA isolated and then quantified by UV absorbance on a Nanodrop 2000c.

This TCR came from a man aged 18-30 years in good health. Some clones in this sample may be carry-over from other donors' samples. The V and J segments used are TRBV11-2 and TRBJ1-3; TRBD1 is a weak D gene call, 5 bases matching. Sequences were obtained from naive CD4+ T cells from PBMCs. This sample's cell subset or site label indicates: CD45RA+ positively selected. The sequence in DNA is TGTGCCAGCAGCTTCAGGGCTGGAAACACCATATATTTT. Translated, this is CASSFRAGNTIYF. The variable domain in full, with residues beyond the CDR3 obtained from the reference TRBV11-2 and TRBJ1-3 genes, is EAGVAQSPRYKIIEKRQSVAFWCNPISGHATLYWYQQILGQGPKLLIQFQNNGVVDDSQLPKDRFSAERLKGVDSTLKIQPAKLEDSAVYLCASSFRAGNTIYFGEGSWLTVV.